The present entry profiles one T cell receptor beta chain with its context. Antigen specificity is unknown. The PCR ran on 60 Vbeta and 13 Jbeta primers. Only in-frame clones appear in the TCRdb table, and some are missing; sequencing was by immunoSEQ multiplex PCR. In total, the table holds 150,000 to 200,000 clones. This sample was taken from a study of cytomegalovirus exposure and HLA in healthy donors. Across the whole study: Findings of an earlier analysis included 90 million to 120 million unique TCR beta sequences from 200 million or so T cells. Findings of the study overall: TCR beta V- and J-gene trimming, according to a later analysis, was linked to a missense DCLRE1C variant. Cytomegalovirus association was listed for 150 to 200 TCR beta chains.

The TCR sequence derives from a woman aged 55-70 years in good health and CMV-seronegative. Sequencing used PBMCs.

The CDR3 DNA is TGTGCCAGCAGCTTGGTGACTAGGAGCTCCTACGAGCAGTACTTC. It encodes CASSLVTRSSYEQYF. This chain uses TRBV5-4 with TRBJ2-7; a possible D gene is TRBD2 (6 bases). CDR1 is SGHNT, CDR2 YYREEE, per germline (reference sequence). The CDR3 is 15 amino acids. V lost 0 bases and J 0 bases, leaving 10 bases between the germline ends.